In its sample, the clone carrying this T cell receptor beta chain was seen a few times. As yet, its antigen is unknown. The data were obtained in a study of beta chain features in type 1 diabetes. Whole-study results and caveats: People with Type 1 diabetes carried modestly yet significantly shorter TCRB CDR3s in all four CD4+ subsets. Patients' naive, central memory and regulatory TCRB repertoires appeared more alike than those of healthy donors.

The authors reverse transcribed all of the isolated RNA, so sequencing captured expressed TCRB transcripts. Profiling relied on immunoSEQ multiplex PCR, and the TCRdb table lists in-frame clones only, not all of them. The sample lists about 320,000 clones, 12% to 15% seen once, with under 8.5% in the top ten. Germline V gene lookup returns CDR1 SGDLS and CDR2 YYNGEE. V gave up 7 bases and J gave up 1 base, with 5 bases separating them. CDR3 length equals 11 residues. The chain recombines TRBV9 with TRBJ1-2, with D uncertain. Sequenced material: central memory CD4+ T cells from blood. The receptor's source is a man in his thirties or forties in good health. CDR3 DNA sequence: TGTGCCAGCGGCAGTAACTATGGCTACACCTTC. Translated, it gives CASGSNYGYTF.